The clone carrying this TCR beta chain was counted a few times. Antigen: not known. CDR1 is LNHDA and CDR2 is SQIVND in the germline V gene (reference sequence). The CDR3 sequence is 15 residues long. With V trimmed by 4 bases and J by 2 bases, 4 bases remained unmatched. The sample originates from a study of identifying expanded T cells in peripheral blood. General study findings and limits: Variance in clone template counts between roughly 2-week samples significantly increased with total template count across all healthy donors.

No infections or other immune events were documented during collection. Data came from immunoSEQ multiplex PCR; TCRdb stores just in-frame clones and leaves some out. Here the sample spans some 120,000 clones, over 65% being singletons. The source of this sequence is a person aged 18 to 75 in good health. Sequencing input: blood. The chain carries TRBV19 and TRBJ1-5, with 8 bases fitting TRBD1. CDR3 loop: CASSTQGAGNQPQHF. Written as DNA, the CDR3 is TGTGCCAGTAGTACTCAGGGGGCCGGCAATCAGCCCCAGCATTTT.